The TCR beta chain described here comes from a study of blood T cells in healthy people across ages. Overall study results and limits: Naive CD4+ cells and diversity were both higher in long-lived donors than in aged donors.

In terms of origin and age, donors were healthy Caucasian individuals from Russia aged roughly 6 to 95. A second PCR of about 6 to 12 cycles used a sample-barcoded 5' primer and a J-beta primer mix. One entry per CDR3 protein, called by TCRdb with MiXCR from the 5' RACE reads. This sample carries 800,000 or so distinct CDR3 sequences, roughly 25% of them seen once, and the ten largest clones take under 4%. The CDR3 loop spans 15 amino acids. A remark on this clonotype: The antigen remains undetermined.

Another study also made use of these data, one on T cells of mothers and their children.

This chain uses TRBV21-1 with TRBJ2-5; TRBD2 was called by the table and not checked on the DNA. TRBV21-1 is tagged as a pseudogene. Sequencing input: blood. This clonotype was obtained from a boy younger than 18 in good health. This CDR3 is CASSPSGRAEETQYF. The CDR3 region has the DNA TGTGCCAGCAGCCCTAGCGGGAGGGCCGAAGAGACCCAGTACTTC.